The 17 T cell receptor beta chains listed next were all sequenced from one sample in a study of identifying expanded T cells in peripheral blood. TCRdb keeps only in-frame clones here, not all; method: immunoSEQ multiplex PCR. The sample consists of about 100,000 clones, about 89% of them appearing once. Sequenced material: blood. These receptors all come from a person aged 18 to 75 in good health.

The chain is built from TRBV27 and TRBJ2-5, with D possibly matching TRBD2 (6 bases). V was shortened by 1 base and J by 2 bases, with 11 bases between the two germline ends. Germline CDR1 and CDR2: MNHEY and SMNVEV (reference sequence). The CDR3 has 15 residues. The CDR3 DNA reads as TGTGCCAGCAGTTTATTTGCGGGGTCGCAAGAGACCCAGTACTTC. Translating gives CASSLFAGSQETQYF.

This chain uses TRBV29-1 with TRBJ1-1; no reliable D call. The germline gives CDR1 SQVTM, CDR2 ANQGSEA. The CDR3 sequence is 13 residues long. Trimming removed 4 bases from V and 6 bases from J, with 15 bases in between. CDR3 protein: CSVGFLMVAEAFF. CDR3 nucleotides: TGCAGCGTTGGGTTTTTAATGGTCGCTGAAGCTTTCTTT.

V usage is TRBV5-6 and J usage is TRBJ1-1, with TRBD1 matching over 11 bases. CDR3 length: 15 residues. Germline loops: CDR1 SGHDT, CDR2 YYEEEE. V was clipped by 5 bases and J by 4 bases; unmatched bases: 7. CDR3 sequence: CASSLGGTGGTEAFF. CDR3 in DNA: TGTGCCAGCAGTCTCGGGGGGACAGGGGGCACTGAAGCTTTCTTT.

This clone has just a few counts. The chain recombines TRBV10-1 with TRBJ1-2, with D hard to call. Trimming cost V 2 bases and J 3 bases, with 7 bases left between them. This CDR3 spans 13 amino acids. Germline V gene data show CDR1 as WNHNN and CDR2 as SYGVQD (reference sequence). The CDR3 DNA is TGCGCCAGCAGTGAGAGACAAGACTATGGCTACACCTTC. Protein sequence: CASSERQDYGYTF.

The chain carries TRBV30 and TRBJ2-1; weak D call: TRBD2 (6 bases). V lost 3 bases to trimming and J lost 1 base, with 7 bases between them. The germline V gene encodes CDR1 GTSNPN and CDR2 SVGIG (reference sequence). CDR3 size: 13 residues. In DNA form, the CDR3 reads TGTGCCTGGAGCCGGGGGTCCTACAATGAGCAGTTCTTC. As protein: CAWSRGSYNEQFF.

The V and J genes are TRBV7-6 and TRBJ2-2, with TRBD1 identical over 7 bases. V lost 5 bases to trimming and J lost 5 bases; unmatched junction nucleotides: 5. CDR3 length: 14 residues. Germline V lookup: CDR1 SGHVS, CDR2 FNYEAQ. As DNA, the CDR3 is TGTGCCAGCAGCCCAGGCAGGGGGACCGGGGAGCTGTTTTTT. Its protein is CASSPGRGTGELFF.

The chain combines TRBV11-2 with TRBJ2-7; possibly TRBD1 or TRBD2 for D (5 bases each). The CDR3 covers 14 residues. Trimming removed 1 base at V and 7 bases at J, with 14 bases between. Germline assignment: CDR1 SGHAT and CDR2 FQNNGV. CDR3 in DNA: TGTGCCAGCAGCTTAGGGCAGGGAGTGGGAGAGCAGTACTTC. Translating gives CASSLGQGVGEQYF.

V and J are TRBV15 and TRBJ1-1; D ambiguous. V was clipped by 0 bases and J by 7 bases, with 15 bases between them. The CDR3 length is 15 residues. Germline CDR1 reads LNHNV; CDR2 reads YYDKDF (reference sequence). CDR3 sequence (DNA): TGTGCCACCAGCAGAGATGGGCTTGGATACGGTGAAGCTTTCTTT. This translates into CATSRDGLGYGEAFF.

The chain links TRBV27 to TRBJ1-4, with unresolved D. The CDR3 has 13 amino acids. CDR1 and CDR2 from the germline V gene are MNHEY and SMNVEV (reference sequence). V lost 1 base and J lost 7, with 7 bases in between. CDR3 coding DNA: TGTGCCAGCAGTTTATACAGAGGTGAAAAACTGTTTTTT. Amino acids: CASSLYRGEKLFF.

The rearrangement uses TRBV6-4 and TRBJ2-2, with no clear D. CDR1 and CDR2 from the germline V gene are MRHNA and SNTAGT. Between the trimmed V and J ends, which lost 2 bases and 2 bases, there was a span of 12 bases. CDR3 length equals 16 residues. The CDR3, as DNA: TGTGCCAGCAGTGACACCGAAGGCCTCAACACCGGGGAGCTGTTTTTT. Translating it yields CASSDTEGLNTGELFF.

The chain recombines TRBV4-3 with TRBJ2-7, with D possibly called TRBD1 or TRBD2 (5 bases each). V was cut by 1 base and J by 7 bases, with 32 bases left in between. This CDR3 is 20 amino acids long. Germline lookup yields CDR1 LGHNA and CDR2 YSLEER. CDR3 in DNA: TGCGCCAGCAGCCAAGCCCTGGGGGATGGAAACCCGTCCCTTTGGAGTGAGCAGTACTTC. Its translation: CASSQALGDGNPSLWSEQYF.

The chain carries TRBV9 and TRBJ1-2; 9 bases fit TRBD1. Per the germline V gene, CDR1 is SGDLS and CDR2 is YYNGEE. The CDR3 is 16 amino acids. V trimming: 1 base; J trimming: 4 bases; junction bases outside the gene matches: 8. The CDR3 region has the DNA TGTGCCAGCAGCGTACGCGGGGACAGGGCCTCCTATGGCTACACCTTC. Its translation is CASSVRGDRASYGYTF.

Only a few counts were recorded for this clone. This chain connects TRBV27 to TRBJ1-2; D not resolved. V lost 5 bases and J lost 4, with 17 bases in between. The CDR3 spans 15 residues. Germline V gives CDR1 MNHEY, CDR2 SMNVEV (reference sequence). The CDR3 protein is CASSPRPSPGYGYTF. As DNA, the CDR3 is TGTGCCAGCAGTCCCCGCCCCTCTCCGGGCTATGGCTACACCTTC.

The J gene is TRBJ1-1, the V gene TRBV7-2; no clear D. Deletions cut 2 bases from V and 1 base from J, with 8 bases between. This CDR3 is 14 amino acids long. CDR1 is SGHTA, CDR2 FQGNSA, per germline. CDR3 loop: CASSLRRQNTEAFF. The DNA of the CDR3 is TGTGCCAGCAGCTTAAGACGCCAGAACACTGAAGCTTTCTTT.

This rearrangement joins TRBV4-1 to TRBJ1-1, with a possible D match to TRBD1 (5 bases). Trimming removed 0 bases at V and 1 base at J, with 12 bases between. Germline CDR1 and CDR2: MGHRA and YSYEKL. This CDR3 has 16 residues. CDR3 in DNA: TGCGCCAGCAGCCAAGATCGGGACTTATGGAACACTGAAGCTTTCTTT. Its protein product is CASSQDRDLWNTEAFF.

CDR3 loop: CASRTGAYEQYF. The CDR3 nucleotides read TGTGCCAGCAGAACAGGGGCCTACGAGCAGTACTTC. The rearrangement links TRBV21-1 to TRBJ2-7; TRBD1, as called in the table, went unchecked against the DNA. TRBV21-1 is designated a pseudogene. The CDR3 has 12 residues.

This sequence joins TRBV4-3 and TRBJ2-7; TRBD1 matches 7 bases. Trimming took 4 bases from V and 2 from J; bases not matched to a gene: 5. This CDR3 contains 14 residues. From germline, CDR1 is LGHNA and CDR2 YSLEER. CDR3: CASSPDREPYEQYF. CDR3 in DNA: TGCGCCAGCAGCCCCGACAGGGAACCCTACGAGCAGTACTTC.